This TCR beta chain emerged from a study of T cells in Graves' hyperthyroidism and ophthalmopathy. In its sample, this clonotype was seen a few times. RNA transcripts yielded amplified TCR beta CDR3 regions. An initial round of RT-PCR targeting the TCR CDR3 relied on the HTBI primer set. TCRdb called the multiplex PCR reads again in MiXCR, with one record for every CDR3 protein. The table lists 550,000 to 600,000 distinct CDR3 sequences, 13% to 15% of them singletons. In germline, CDR1 is LNHDA, CDR2 SQIVND (reference sequence). The V and J ends lost 2 bases and 2 bases respectively, with 10 bases between them. This CDR3 has 15 amino acids. At least 3 on the Clinical Activity Score was recorded for ophthalmopathy patients, who also had NOSPECS grade at least 4 and duration under 3 months. Patients with uncontrolled infections, other autoimmune diseases, pregnancy or lactation were excluded.

The TCR sequence derives from a young woman with Graves' ophthalmopathy. The sample was blood. The gene calls are TRBV19 and TRBJ2-1, with D unclear. The CDR3 loop is CASSISAGAYNEQFF. The CDR3 DNA follows: TGTGCCAGTAGTATATCGGCAGGCGCCTACAATGAGCAGTTCTTC.